The 27 T cell receptor beta chains below come from one sample, sequenced in a study of identical twins. MiXCR, run by TCRdb on the 5' RACE reads, gives a single entry per CDR3 protein. The sample lists approximately 680,000 distinct CDR3 sequences, about 7% seen once, with 1.6% in the top ten. A further study also used this sample, focusing on yellow fever vaccine responses in identical twins.

Sequenced: PBMCs. The receptors come from a woman aged 18 to 35 in good health.

The CDR3 sequence is CASSVPGQGLTEAFF. The CDR3 DNA is TGTGCCAGCAGCGTTCCGGGACAGGGTTTGACTGAAGCTTTCTTT. The rearrangement uses TRBV7-9 and TRBJ1-1, with 9 bases matching TRBD1. The CDR3 contains 15 residues. CDR1 and CDR2 from the germline V gene are SEHNR and FQNEAQ (reference sequence). The trim removed 5 bases at V and 5 bases at J, leaving 9 bases unmatched.

The chain joins TRBV14 to TRBJ2-3; tentative D call: TRBD2 (6 bases). V was pared by 4 bases and J by 4 bases, with 15 bases between. Germline V gives CDR1 SGHDN, CDR2 FVKESK. This CDR3 has 15 amino acids. CDR3 loop: CASSPLVRDSDTQYF. The CDR3 region has the DNA TGTGCCAGCAGCCCCTTGGTGCGGGACTCAGATACGCAGTATTTT.

The CDR3 reads CASSLGLHYGYTF. As DNA, the CDR3 is TGTGCCAGCAGCCTTGGGCTCCACTATGGCTACACCTTC. This chain connects TRBV5-5 to TRBJ1-2; unclear D gene. The germline V gene encodes CDR1 SGHKS and CDR2 YYEKEE (reference sequence). The V end was cut by 4 bases, the J end by 3 bases, with 10 bases between. CDR3 length equals 13 residues.

This chain links TRBV2 with TRBJ2-2, with TRBD2 as a possible D gene (7 bases). Germline CDR1 SNHLY, CDR2 FYNNEI. Trimming took 6 bases from V and 4 from J, leaving 15 bases between them. The CDR3 contains 15 residues. DNA for the CDR3: TGTGCCAGCAGGGGGGGGGCGTCGGGCACCGGGGAGCTGTTTTTT. Its translation is CASRGGASGTGELFF.

This clonotype was found many times. This chain joins TRBV12-3 or TRBV12-4 and TRBJ1-1; possible D gene TRBD1, 6 bases. V lost 3 bases, J lost 0 bases, and 11 bases lay in between. The CDR3 has 15 amino acids. Here the CDR3 reads CASSLLGGMNTEAFF. CDR3 bases: TGTGCCAGCAGTTTGTTAGGGGGGATGAACACTGAAGCTTTCTTT.

The rearrangement uses TRBV9 and TRBJ2-1; weak D call: TRBD2 (5 bases). The germline V gene has CDR1 SGDLS and CDR2 YYNGEE. CDR3 length: 15 residues. Trimming shortened V by 1 base and J by 0 bases, and 8 bases separated the two germline ends. In DNA, the CDR3 is TGTGCCAGCAGCGTAAACGGGATCTCCTACAATGAGCAGTTCTTC. It translates to CASSVNGISYNEQFF.

Of note for this clonotype: A much larger clonotype is one base distant, so this may be a read error. This chain uses TRBV7-8 with TRBJ2-2; TRBD2 is a possible D gene (5 bases). This CDR3 contains 15 residues. Looked up from germline, CDR1 is SGHVS and CDR2 is FQNEAQ. As DNA, the CDR3 is TGTGCCAGCAGCTTAAGGGCAGAGAACACCGGGGAGATGTTTTTT. Protein: CASSLRAENTGEMFF.

The chain couples TRBV4-1 to TRBJ2-3; 10 bases fit TRBD2. CDR1 is MGHRA and CDR2 is YSYEKL in the germline V gene. With V trimmed by 0 bases and J by 2 bases, 8 bases remained unmatched. The CDR3 covers 18 residues. CDR3 coding DNA: TGCGCCAGCAGCCAAGAGTCCACACTAGCGGGACTCACAGATACGCAGTATTTT. Amino acids: CASSQESTLAGLTDTQYF.

The table lists this clonotype with many counts. CDR3 nucleotide sequence: TGTGCCAGCAGCCAAGACGACACCGGGGAGCTGTTTTTT. Translated, it gives CASSQDDTGELFF. The chain recombines TRBV4-2 with TRBJ2-2; no clear D. There are 13 residues in the CDR3. V lost 0 bases, J lost 3 bases, and 2 bases lay in between. Germline lookup yields CDR1 LGHNA and CDR2 YNFKEQ.

This clonotype has a handful of counts. The genes are TRBV28 and TRBJ2-3; 7 nucleotides agree with TRBD2. The CDR3 length is 17 residues. Per germline, CDR1 MDHEN and CDR2 SYDVKM. The trim removed 3 bases at V and 5 bases at J, leaving 14 bases unmatched. The CDR3 loop is CASSFSQGSAGEDTQYF. CDR3 coding DNA: TGTGCCAGCAGTTTTTCCCAGGGATCGGCGGGAGAAGATACGCAGTATTTT. Drawing the rest from reference TRBV28 and TRBJ2-3, the complete variable domain is DVKVTQSSRYLVKRTGEKVFLECVQDMDHENMFWYRQDPGLGLRLIYFSYDVKMKEKGDIPEGYSVSREKKERFSLILESASTNQTSMYLCASSFSQGSAGEDTQYFGPGTRLTVL.

This clonotype turned up a few times. V and J are TRBV29-1 and TRBJ2-5; a possible D gene is TRBD1 (5 bases). V gave up 7 bases and J gave up 2 bases, with 14 bases separating them. Germline V lookup: CDR1 SQVTM, CDR2 ANQGSEA. The CDR3 contains 13 residues. CDR3 region: CSAVWGYQETQYF. CDR3 bases: TGCAGCGCTGTATGGGGCTATCAAGAGACCCAGTACTTC.

Ten or more counts support this clonotype. The J gene is TRBJ2-7, the V gene TRBV5-1; D gene uncertain. CDR3 length: 14 residues. CDR1 is SGHRS and CDR2 is YFSETQ in the germline V gene. V dropped 4 bases and J dropped 0 bases, with 11 bases sitting between them. CDR3 residues: CASSPEPSSYEQYF. CDR3 in DNA: TGCGCCAGCAGCCCCGAACCGAGCTCCTACGAGCAGTACTTC.

This chain links TRBV7-9 with TRBJ1-1; D not resolved. This CDR3 has 15 residues. V was trimmed by 1 base and J by 1 base, leaving 10 bases between them. CDR1 is SEHNR and CDR2 is FQNEAQ in the germline V gene (reference sequence). CDR3 sequence: CASSLGQTPNTEAFF. The CDR3 DNA is TGTGCCAGCAGCTTAGGTCAGACCCCGAACACTGAAGCTTTCTTT.

This clonotype was seen a few times. This chain connects TRBV12-3 or TRBV12-4 to TRBJ2-7; 8 positions agree with TRBD1. The CDR3 runs 14 residues. V dropped 7 bases and J dropped 4; count of bases not matched to a gene: 9. The CDR3 spells CASNPQGARYEQYF. In nucleotides, the CDR3 is TGTGCCAGCAACCCCCAGGGGGCGCGATACGAGCAGTACTTC.

V and J are TRBV28 and TRBJ1-1; no definite D call. CDR3 length: 13 residues. Germline CDR1 MDHEN, CDR2 SYDVKM. The V gene lost 2 bases and the J gene lost 6 bases, with 10 bases spanning the gap. CDR3 nucleotides: TGTGCCAGCAGTTTAAATGGGAGAGCTGAAGCTTTCTTT. Protein product: CASSLNGRAEAFF.

V gene TRBV6-1 combines with J gene TRBJ2-3, with 9 bases matching TRBD1. CDR3 length: 15 amino acids. The V gene's germline CDR1 is MNHNS and CDR2 SASEGT. The trim removed 7 bases at V and 2 bases at J, leaving 7 bases unmatched. The CDR3 coding sequence is TGTGCCAGCACCAGGGGACAGGGCTACACAGATACGCAGTATTTT. Protein sequence: CASTRGQGYTDTQYF.

The chain couples TRBV18 to TRBJ1-1, with D maybe TRBD1 (5 bases). V dropped 8 bases and J dropped 5 bases, with 15 bases sitting between them. CDR3 length: 13 amino acids. Germline assignment: CDR1 KGHSH and CDR2 LQKENI. The DNA for the CDR3 is TGTGCCAGCCGTAATGGCGAGGGGACTGAAGCTTTCTTT. Translation: CASRNGEGTEAFF.

This clonotype has a count of ten or more. The chain couples TRBV12-3 or TRBV12-4 to TRBJ2-1; 9 bases match TRBD2. The CDR3 has 15 residues. Trimming at V came to 3 bases and at J to 9 bases, leaving 9 bases not matched to a gene. The CDR3 coding sequence is TGTGCCAGCAGTTTTTTGGCGGGAGGGCCTAGTGAGCAGTTCTTC. Its translation is CASSFLAGGPSEQFF.

The chain recombines TRBV24-1 with TRBJ2-1; 7 bases match TRBD1. With 3 bases clipped from V and 7 bases from J, the junction kept 14 bases outside the gene matches. The germline CDR1 and CDR2 sequences are KGHDR and SFDVKD. This CDR3 comprises 17 residues. The CDR3 spells CATSDPPPGGIGNEQFF. Written as DNA, the CDR3 is TGTGCCACCAGTGATCCCCCGCCAGGGGGTATAGGGAATGAGCAGTTCTTC.

The chain links TRBV3-1 to TRBJ2-5; D possibly uses TRBD1 or TRBD2 (5 bases each). Trimming stripped 6 bases from V and 3 bases from J, with 14 bases between. Germline V CDR1 and CDR2: LGHDT, YNNKEL (reference sequence). The CDR3 sequence is 14 residues long. CDR3 sequence: CASRPGTNKETQYF. In DNA, the CDR3 is TGTGCCAGCAGACCCGGGACGAACAAAGAGACCCAGTACTTC.

This clonotype was counted between two and nine times. The V call is TRBV28, the J call TRBJ2-1; 16 nucleotides align to TRBD2. Germline CDR1 MDHEN, CDR2 SYDVKM. The CDR3 runs 15 residues. J gave up 16 bases and V 7 bases, and 13 bases lay outside the gene matches. CDR3 DNA: TGTGCCAGCAATCAGGGCGGGACTAGCGGGAGGGCCTCTTTCTTC. This sequence encodes CASNQGGTSGRASFF.

This rearrangement joins TRBV4-1 to TRBJ2-5; TRBD2 aligns across 11 bases. Looked up from germline, CDR1 is MGHRA and CDR2 is YSYEKL. V shed 3 bases, J shed 2 bases, and the junction held 11 bases outside the gene matches. The CDR3 length is 18 residues. CDR3 DNA sequence: TGCGCCAGCAGCCAGGCGGCTAGCGGGAGGTTGAGTCAAGAGACCCAGTACTTC. This gives the protein CASSQAASGRLSQETQYF.

The sample holds many counts of this clonotype. The V gene is TRBV18, the J gene TRBJ2-1; the D gene is possibly TRBD2 (7 bases). The germline V and J ends were trimmed by 3 bases and 5 bases, with 14 bases remaining between them. There are 15 residues in the CDR3. The germline CDR1 and CDR2 sequences are KGHSH and LQKENI. The CDR3 here is CASSPPGGRNNEQFF. CDR3 in DNA: TGTGCCAGCTCACCGCCCGGGGGGCGGAACAATGAGCAGTTCTTC.

Concerning this clonotype: At one boundary the junction diverges from the germline segment, which might be a read error. The CDR3 coding sequence is TGCTGTGCTAGTAAGATTCTAGCGGGGATACAAGAGACCCAGTACTTC. Amino acid sequence: CCASKILAGIQETQYF. The chain employs TRBV20-1 and TRBJ2-5; 9 nucleotides align to TRBD2. The CDR3 extends over 16 amino acids. Germline V gene lookup returns CDR1 DFQATT and CDR2 SNEGSKA (reference sequence).

The chain combines TRBV20-1 with TRBJ1-1; TRBD1 matches at 10 bases. After removal of 5 bases from V and 8 bases from J, the junction contained 14 bases not matched to a gene. CDR3 length: 15 amino acids. Per germline, CDR1 DFQATT and CDR2 SNEGSKA (reference sequence). CDR3 in DNA: TGCAGTGCTCCTCCATCGGACAGGGGGTCCGCGGAAGCTTTCTTT. Residues: CSAPPSDRGSAEAFF.

This clonotype appeared a few times. The rearrangement uses TRBV4-2 and TRBJ2-5; D gene ambiguous. The CDR3 contains 11 residues. The V and J ends lost 1 base and 8 bases respectively, with 5 bases between them. Germline values: CDR1 LGHNA, CDR2 YNFKEQ. CDR3 sequence: CASSQGFTQYF. CDR3 DNA sequence: TGTGCCAGCAGCCAAGGGTTCACCCAGTACTTC.

V gene TRBV6-1 combines with J gene TRBJ1-2; maybe TRBD1 (6 bases). V lost 7 bases and J lost 2, with 17 bases in between. The germline CDR1 and CDR2 sequences are MNHNS and SASEGT. This CDR3 region has 15 residues. CDR3 sequence (DNA): TGTGCCAGCACCCGGCTGTCGGGACACAACTATGGCTACACCTTC. Protein sequence: CASTRLSGHNYGYTF.